The entry that follows covers one T cell receptor beta chain sequence. Its antigen specificity is not known. It has no much larger one-base neighbor in the sample; base qualities were not kept. TCRbeta CDR3 regions were amplified from genomic DNA using the immunoSEQ Assay, a bias-controlled multiplex PCR. Regarding the original processing steps: Within the assay, amplification of reference gene primers was used to estimate how many nucleated cells each sample contained. To quantify the absolute abundance of each unique TCRbeta CDR3 rearrangement, sequence reads were collapsed and filtered. For each sample, productive Simpson clonality was calculated as the square root of Simpson's diversity index across productive rearrangements. TCRdb took this table from immuneACCESS and kept in-frame rearrangements with V and J called. Such tables lack part of the clones; where checked against another copy, unresolved V genes explain under half of the gap, and the rest is unexplained. Clonal size and the V and J genes are those of that table, whereas D and trimming came from the DNA. This sample holds hundreds of thousands of clones; approximately 86% were observed only once. The ten largest make up roughly 1.9% of the sample.

The sample is drawn from a study of blood T cell repertoires in COVID-19 (dated by TCRdb to 2018 to 2020). Background for the entire study: Collaborator samples came from the United States, Italy and Spain and covered acute and convalescent phases of COVID-19. Where available, HLA class I and class II types were taken from metadata supplied by the sample provider and were not determined by assay-based typing. The repertoires were released in a freely available public database intended as a resource for research on the immune response to SARS-CoV-2. The sample metadata nearly always contained a de-identified subject ID, COVID-19 status, age in years and sex. The dataset comprised deeply sampled blood TCRbeta repertoires from subjects exposed to, actively infected with, or recovered from COVID-19. The material from the prospective study consisted of cDNA or gDNA derived from T cells, B-cell-depleted T cells, or PBMCs. The samples were drawn from two sources: the first 160 participants of the ongoing ImmuneRACE study, and 1,254 subjects contributed by 6 global collaborators. What the work shows at the level of the full study, not this receptor alone: The amount of clinical and demographic metadata varied by source and participant and was provided uncurated.

From the cysteine up to the phenylalanine, the CDR3 has a length of 15 residues. Only the CDR3 part of the read is kept: 45 bases, read in frame from the first base. The germline ends are 13 bases apart after V is trimmed by 4 bases and J by 2 bases. According to the germline V gene, CDR1 reads SGHRS and CDR2 reads YFSETQ. A second Seattle source provided samples from volunteer blood donors who had recovered from COVID-19. The collaborating institutions used their own protocols to collect whole blood in K2EDTA tubes. For TCRbeta analysis, collaborators shipped samples in one of three forms: frozen whole blood, isolated PBMCs, or DNA extracted from either of those sample types.

The chain employs TRBV5-1 and TRBJ2-1, with no confidently assigned D gene. What was sequenced was peripheral blood. This receptor was identified in a woman in her twenties or thirties who had recovered from COVID-19. The DNA sequence is TGCGCCAGCAGCCCGGGTGTTATCACCTACAATGAGCAGTTCTTC. This codes for CASSPGVITYNEQFF.